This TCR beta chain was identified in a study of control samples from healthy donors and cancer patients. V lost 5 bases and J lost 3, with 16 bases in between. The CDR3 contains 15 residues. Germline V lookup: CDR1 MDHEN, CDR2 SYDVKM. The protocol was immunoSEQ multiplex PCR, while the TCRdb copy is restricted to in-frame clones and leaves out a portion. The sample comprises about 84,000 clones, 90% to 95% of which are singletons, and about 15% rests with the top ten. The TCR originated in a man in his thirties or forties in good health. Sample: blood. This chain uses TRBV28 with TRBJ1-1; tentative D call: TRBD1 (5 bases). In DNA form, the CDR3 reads TGTGCCAGCAGTCCCCGCAGGTTGGGGGACACTGAAGCTTTCTTT. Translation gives CASSPRRLGDTEAFF.